The 32 T cell receptor beta chains below were found in one sample sequenced in a study of cytomegalovirus exposure and HLA in healthy donors. Here immunoSEQ multiplex PCR was the method, and the copy in TCRdb shows in-frame clones only, minus some. This sample yields 100,000 to 120,000 clones, of which roughly 90% are seen a single time; about 1.5% belongs to the top ten. Sequencing used PBMCs. Receptors originate from a woman in her 30s in good health and CMV-seropositive.

V gene TRBV2 combines with J gene TRBJ1-2; 10 bases are shared with TRBD1. CDR3 length equals 13 residues. V shed 10 bases, J shed 4 bases, and the junction held 6 bases outside the gene matches. Germline V gives CDR1 SNHLY, CDR2 FYNNEI. The CDR3 bases are TGTGCCAACTCGGGACAGGGGTCCTATGGCTACACCTTC. It encodes CANSGQGSYGYTF.

V gene TRBV6-1 combines with J gene TRBJ2-5, with 8 bases identical to TRBD1. V was clipped by 7 bases and J by 4 bases; unmatched bases: 5. Per the germline V gene, CDR1 is MNHNS and CDR2 is SASEGT. The CDR3 is 13 residues long. The CDR3 is CASNDRGTETQYF. The CDR3 DNA sequence: TGTGCCAGCAACGACAGGGGTACAGAGACCCAGTACTTC.

The V gene is TRBV6-5, the J gene TRBJ1-6, with TRBD1 matching over 9 bases. Germline CDR1 and CDR2: MNHEY and SVGAGI. Losses at the gene ends were 4 bases for V and 7 bases for J; bases not matched to a gene: 8. CDR3 length: 16 amino acids. CDR3 nucleotides: TGTGCCAGCAGTTCCCCGGGACAGGGATTCAATTCACCCCTCCACTTT. Translated, it gives CASSSPGQGFNSPLHF.

J is TRBJ1-2 and V is TRBV7-2; TRBD1 matches at 8 bases. This CDR3 comprises 17 residues. The junction had 19 bases not matched to a gene; V was cut back by 5 bases and J by 8 bases. Looked up from germline, CDR1 is SGHTA and CDR2 is FQGNSA. CDR3 in amino acids: CASSARDRPIGSGGYTF. The CDR3, as DNA: TGTGCCAGCAGCGCCCGGGACAGGCCTATAGGATCGGGCGGCTACACCTTC.

This sequence joins TRBV18 and TRBJ2-7, with D tentatively TRBD1 (6 bases). The germline CDR1 and CDR2 sequences are KGHSH and LQKENI. CDR3 length: 12 residues. The V and J ends lost 3 bases and 5 bases respectively, with 8 bases between them. The CDR3 bases are TGTGCCAGCTCACCGACAGGAGACGAGCAGTACTTC. Protein product: CASSPTGDEQYF.

The V call is TRBV6-5, the J call TRBJ2-1, with 9 bases lining up with TRBD1. The V gene end was trimmed by 4 bases and the J gene end by 10 bases; junction bases not matched to a gene: 5. Germline values: CDR1 MNHEY, CDR2 SVGAGI. This CDR3 comprises 13 residues. CDR3 DNA: TGTGCCAGCAGTTGGACCGGGACAGGGGAGCAGTTCTTC. Translation gives CASSWTGTGEQFF.

The chain combines TRBV2 with TRBJ2-3; 9 bases align to TRBD1. CDR3 length: 14 residues. Trimming at V came to 2 bases and at J to 5 bases, leaving 2 bases not matched to a gene. Germline V gene sequence: CDR1 SNHLY, CDR2 FYNNEI. The CDR3, as DNA: TGTGCCAGCAGTGAAAGGGACAGGGTAGATACGCAGTATTTT. Translation gives CASSERDRVDTQYF.

The V and J genes are TRBV28 and TRBJ1-2; 10 bases fit TRBD1. Germline CDR1 is MDHEN and CDR2 is SYDVKM. With 7 bases clipped from V and 5 bases from J, the junction kept 7 bases outside the gene matches. This CDR3 region has 14 residues. The CDR3 spells CASIGGTGAYGYTF. The CDR3 DNA reads as TGTGCCAGCATTGGCGGGACAGGGGCTTATGGCTACACCTTC.

This clone was seen once. V and J are TRBV27 and TRBJ1-6; D is undetermined. The V end was cut by 1 base, the J end by 2 bases, with 9 bases between. The CDR3 sequence is 16 residues long. CDR1 is MNHEY, CDR2 SMNVEV, per germline (reference sequence). The CDR3 nucleotides are TGTGCCAGCAGTTTATGGGTAGCCCCCTATAATTCACCCCTCCACTTT. It specifies CASSLWVAPYNSPLHF.

This clone was seen more than once but under ten times. The V and J genes are TRBV11-1 and TRBJ2-7; 7 positions agree with TRBD1. Trimming took 5 bases from V and 6 from J; bases not matched to a gene: 10. CDR3 length: 14 residues. The germline gives CDR1 SGHAT, CDR2 FQDESV (reference sequence). The CDR3 nucleotides read TGTGCCAGCAGCCTAGACAGGGCCCCTGGCGAGCAGTACTTC. Its translation is CASSLDRAPGEQYF. The entire variable domain, with the rest obtained from reference TRBV11-1 and TRBJ2-7, is as follows: EAEVAQSPRYKITEKSQAVAFWCDPISGHATLYWYRQILGQGPELLVQFQDESVVDDSQLPKDRFSAERLKGVDSTLKIQPAELGDSAMYLCASSLDRAPGEQYFGPGTRLTVT.

This chain uses TRBV7-9 with TRBJ2-1; the match to TRBD1 covers 8 bases. Germline lookup yields CDR1 SEHNR and CDR2 FQNEAQ (reference sequence). The CDR3 consists of 14 residues. V shed 5 bases and J 9 bases; nucleotides not matched to a gene: 9. The CDR3 coding sequence is TGTGCCAGCAGCGCGAAACAGGGGGTGGGTGAGCAGTTCTTC. It yields the protein CASSAKQGVGEQFF.

This clone was found a few times. The rearrangement joins TRBV28 to TRBJ2-6, with D tentatively TRBD1 (5 bases). V was clipped by 7 bases and J by 2 bases, with 9 bases between them. Looked up from germline, CDR1 is MDHEN and CDR2 is SYDVKM. This CDR3 has 14 residues. The CDR3 spells CASNQGTGANVLTF. The CDR3 DNA follows: TGTGCCAGCAATCAGGGTACTGGGGCCAACGTCCTGACTTTC.

This sequence joins TRBV9 and TRBJ2-7; 10 bases are shared with TRBD2. CDR1 SGDLS and CDR2 YYNGEE come from the germline V gene. This CDR3 is built from 14 residues. J was trimmed by 3 bases and V by 5 bases; bases with no gene match: 5. DNA for the CDR3: TGTGCCAGCAGAGGTCTAGCGGGAGTCTACGAGCAGTACTTC. As protein: CASRGLAGVYEQYF.

The chain is built from TRBV19 and TRBJ1-5, with TRBD1 matching 9 bases. J lost 6 bases, V lost 7 bases, and 10 bases had no gene match. CDR3 length equals 15 residues. In germline, CDR1 is LNHDA, CDR2 SQIVND (reference sequence). DNA for the CDR3: TGTGCCAGTATCCCCGGGACAGGGCCGGGTCAGCCCCAGCATTTT. Amino acids: CASIPGTGPGQPQHF.

This rearrangement joins TRBV10-3 to TRBJ2-5; 8 nucleotides agree with TRBD2. The germline gives CDR1 ENHRY, CDR2 SYGVKD. The ends lost 3 bases at V and 5 bases at J; junction bases unmatched: 5. This CDR3 region has 14 residues. CDR3 in amino acids: CAISELAGRETQYF. DNA of the CDR3: TGTGCCATCAGTGAATTAGCGGGAAGGGAGACCCAGTACTTC.

The CDR3 DNA follows: TGCGCCAGCAGCTTGGAGCACAGGGGTCCCGGGGAGCTGTTTTTT. This sequence encodes CASSLEHRGPGELFF. The rearrangement joins TRBV5-1 to TRBJ2-2; TRBD1 aligns across 7 bases. V trimming: 0 bases; J trimming: 6 bases; junction bases outside the gene matches: 5. The length of the CDR3 is 15 residues. CDR1 and CDR2 (germline): SGHRS, YFSETQ.

This clone was detected only a few times. V and J are TRBV9 and TRBJ2-5; possibly TRBD1 for D (6 bases). Germline loops: CDR1 SGDLS, CDR2 YYNGEE. V lost 1 base to trimming and J lost 3 bases, with 13 bases between them. This CDR3 comprises 15 residues. Written as DNA, the CDR3 is TGTGCCAGCAGCGTATCTCCCCGGACAGAAGAGACCCAGTACTTC. It codes for CASSVSPRTEETQYF.

This clone was picked up one time. V and J are TRBV30 and TRBJ2-7; D may be TRBD1 (6 bases). Trimming shortened V by 2 bases and J by 5 bases, and 7 bases separated the two germline ends. Germline assignment: CDR1 GTSNPN and CDR2 SVGIG (reference sequence). The CDR3 is 11 residues long. The CDR3 here is CAWSNRDEQYF. CDR3 bases: TGTGCCTGGAGTAACAGGGACGAGCAGTACTTC.

Here the CDR3 DNA reads TGCGCCAGCAGCCCCGACAGTAACACTGAAGCTTTCTTT. It specifies CASSPDSNTEAFF. The chain combines TRBV5-1 with TRBJ1-1, with a tentative D call TRBD1 (5 bases). The CDR3 covers 13 residues. The germline V gene has CDR1 SGHRS and CDR2 YFSETQ. V lost 4 bases and J lost 2, with 9 bases in between.

The chain has TRBV4-3 and TRBJ2-1; perhaps TRBD1 as D (6 bases). This CDR3 contains 15 residues. Germline V lookup: CDR1 LGHNA, CDR2 YSLEER. V lost 3 bases and J 0 bases, leaving 9 bases between the germline ends. CDR3 amino acids: CASSQQGSSYNEQFF. The CDR3 nucleotides read TGCGCCAGCAGCCAGCAGGGGAGCTCCTACAATGAGCAGTTCTTC.

This sequence joins TRBV4-3 and TRBJ2-1, with D tentatively TRBD2 (6 bases). From germline, CDR1 is LGHNA and CDR2 YSLEER. V lost 0 bases to trimming and J lost 3 bases, with 12 bases between them. The CDR3 has 16 residues. CDR3 nucleotides: TGCGCCAGCAGCCAAGATATACTAGCAAACTACAATGAGCAGTTCTTC. Protein sequence: CASSQDILANYNEQFF.

This rearrangement joins TRBV5-1 to TRBJ2-5; D remains unclear. The CDR3 loop spans 13 amino acids. The germline CDR1 and CDR2 sequences are SGHRS and YFSETQ. V lost 4 bases and J lost 5, with 12 bases in between. CDR3 in amino acids: CASSPEERETQYF. The CDR3 DNA reads TGCGCCAGCAGCCCCGAGGAGAGGGAGACCCAGTACTTC.

The chain employs TRBV5-6 and TRBJ1-4, with D maybe TRBD1 (5 bases). CDR1 SGHDT and CDR2 YYEEEE come from the germline V gene. The CDR3 extends over 15 amino acids. Between the trimmed V and J ends, which lost 4 bases and 7 bases, there was a span of 17 bases. The CDR3 protein is CASSLGGGGGEKLFF. In DNA, the CDR3 is TGTGCCAGCAGCCTCGGCGGGGGAGGCGGTGAAAAACTGTTTTTT.

The chain has TRBV6-6 and TRBJ2-3; 9 bases match TRBD1. V was pared by 5 bases and J by 4 bases, with 7 bases of the junction left unmatched. Germline lookup yields CDR1 MNHNY and CDR2 SVGAGI (reference sequence). The CDR3 extends over 15 amino acids. As DNA, the CDR3 is TGTGCCAGCAGTCCGGGACAGGGATTGGCAGATACGCAGTATTTT. Its translation is CASSPGQGLADTQYF.

The chain carries TRBV14 and TRBJ2-1; 9 bases fit TRBD1. From germline, CDR1 is SGHDN and CDR2 FVKESK. V lost 6 bases, J lost 8 bases, and 11 bases stayed unmatched. This CDR3 comprises 15 residues. The CDR3 is CASSLTGGTWHEQFF. The CDR3, as DNA: TGTGCCAGCAGTCTTACAGGGGGCACGTGGCATGAGCAGTTCTTC.

The V gene is TRBV4-3, the J gene TRBJ2-1, with TRBD1 matching over 10 bases. Germline loops: CDR1 LGHNA, CDR2 YSLEER. After removal of 1 base from V and 9 bases from J, the junction contained 3 bases not matched to a gene. CDR3 length: 14 residues. CDR3 protein: CASSQGRTGGEQFF. CDR3 nucleotides: TGCGCCAGCAGCCAAGGGAGGACAGGGGGTGAGCAGTTCTTC.

The CDR3 DNA is TGTGCCAGTAGTATGGCAGGGATGAACACTGAAGCTTTCTTT. This codes for CASSMAGMNTEAFF. The chain employs TRBV19 and TRBJ1-1; D is possibly TRBD1 (5 bases). Trimming pared 3 bases from V and 0 bases from J, leaving 8 bases between. This CDR3 has 14 amino acids. Per the germline V gene, CDR1 is LNHDA and CDR2 is SQIVND (reference sequence).

The chain combines TRBV11-3 with TRBJ2-1; TRBD2 matches 10 bases. The CDR3 runs to 15 residues. The V gene's germline CDR1 is SGHNT and CDR2 YENEEA. V was clipped by 2 bases and J by 10 bases; unmatched bases: 8. The CDR3 DNA reads as TGTGCCAGCAGCTTAATAGCGGGAGGACTGGGGGAGCAGTTCTTC. Translating it yields CASSLIAGGLGEQFF.

The V gene is TRBV11-3, the J gene TRBJ2-1; 8 nucleotides align to TRBD1. The length of the CDR3 is 14 residues. After removal of 8 bases from V and 7 bases from J, the junction contained 10 bases not matched to a gene. Germline V gene sequence: CDR1 SGHNT, CDR2 YENEEA. The DNA of the CDR3 is TGTGCCAGCGGCCCAGGGGGCGCGGTAAATGAGCAGTTCTTC. It encodes CASGPGGAVNEQFF.

V gene TRBV9 combines with J gene TRBJ2-5, with a tentative D call TRBD1 (7 bases). Trimming cost V 2 bases and J 4 bases, with 12 bases left between them. The CDR3 sequence is 14 residues long. The V gene's germline CDR1 is SGDLS and CDR2 YYNGEE. In nucleotides, the CDR3 is TGTGCCAGCAGCGTGGCGGGACAGAGAGAGACCCAGTACTTC. This translates into CASSVAGQRETQYF. Full variable domain (outside the CDR3, taken from reference TRBV9 and TRBJ2-5): DSGVTQTPKHLITATGQRVTLRCSPRSGDLSVYWYQQSLDQGLQFLIQYYNGEERAKGNILERFSAQQFPDLHSELNLSSLELGDSALYFCASSVAGQRETQYFGPGTRLLVL.

The chain links TRBV6-1 to TRBJ2-3, with D possibly matching TRBD2 (7 bases). The germline V gene encodes CDR1 MNHNS and CDR2 SASEGT. The CDR3 extends over 17 amino acids. Between the trimmed V and J ends, which lost 4 bases and 4 bases, there was a span of 21 bases. The DNA of the CDR3 is TGTGCCAGCAGTGGCCCGCCACGGGGGGCCGGGGCAGATACGCAGTATTTT. Translating gives CASSGPPRGAGADTQYF.

This chain links TRBV2 with TRBJ1-5; TRBD1 aligns across 7 bases. V was pared by 3 bases and J by 3 bases, with 2 bases of the junction left unmatched. The CDR3 has 14 residues. The germline CDR1 and CDR2 sequences are SNHLY and FYNNEI. CDR3 amino acids: CASSDGTANQPQHF. CDR3 bases: TGTGCCAGCAGTGACGGGACAGCCAATCAGCCCCAGCATTTT.